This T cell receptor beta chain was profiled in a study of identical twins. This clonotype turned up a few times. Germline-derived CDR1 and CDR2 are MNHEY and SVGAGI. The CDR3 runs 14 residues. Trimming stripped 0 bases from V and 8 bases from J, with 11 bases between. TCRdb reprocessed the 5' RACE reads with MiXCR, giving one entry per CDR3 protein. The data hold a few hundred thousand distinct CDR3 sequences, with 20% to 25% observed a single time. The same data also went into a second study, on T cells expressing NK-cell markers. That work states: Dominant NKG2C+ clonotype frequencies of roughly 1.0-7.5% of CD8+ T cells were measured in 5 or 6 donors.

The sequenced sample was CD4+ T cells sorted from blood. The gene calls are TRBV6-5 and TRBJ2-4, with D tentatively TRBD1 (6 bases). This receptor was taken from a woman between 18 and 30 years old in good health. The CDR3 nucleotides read TGTGCCAGCAGTTACTCGAACGAGGGGGACATTCAGTACTTC. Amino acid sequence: CASSYSNEGDIQYF.